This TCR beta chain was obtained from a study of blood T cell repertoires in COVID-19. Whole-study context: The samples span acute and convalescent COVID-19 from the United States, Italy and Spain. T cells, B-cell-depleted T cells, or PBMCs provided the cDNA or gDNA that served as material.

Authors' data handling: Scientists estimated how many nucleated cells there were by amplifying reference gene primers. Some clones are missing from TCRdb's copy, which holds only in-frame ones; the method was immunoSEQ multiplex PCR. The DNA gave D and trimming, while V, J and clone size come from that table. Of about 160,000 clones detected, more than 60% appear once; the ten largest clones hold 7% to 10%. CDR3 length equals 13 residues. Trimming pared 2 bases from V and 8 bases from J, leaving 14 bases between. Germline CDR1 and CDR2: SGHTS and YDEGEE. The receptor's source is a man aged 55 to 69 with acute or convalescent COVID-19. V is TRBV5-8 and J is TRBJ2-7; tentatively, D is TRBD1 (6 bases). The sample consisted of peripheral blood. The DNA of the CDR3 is TGTGCCAGCAGCTTACTCTTCGGGGACAAGCAGTACTTC. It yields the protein CASSLLFGDKQYF. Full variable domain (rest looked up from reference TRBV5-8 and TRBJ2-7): EAGVTQSPTHLIKTRGQQATLRCSPISGHTSVYWYQQALGLGLQFLLWYDEGEERNRGNFPPRFSGRQFPNYSSELNVNALELEDSALYLCASSLLFGDKQYFGPGTRLTVT.